This TCR beta chain emerged from a study of T cell responses to AZD1222 COVID-19 vaccine. The protocol was immunoSEQ multiplex PCR, while the TCRdb copy is restricted to in-frame clones and leaves out a portion. The repertoire holds 140,000 to 150,000 clones, with 93% as singletons. In the case of this clone: The antigen is undetermined.

Germline CDR1 and CDR2: SNHLY and FYNNEI. Trimming stripped 8 bases from V and 0 bases from J, with 16 bases between. The CDR3 runs to 15 residues. Study-level findings and limits: Baseline seropositivity characterized only a handful of AZD1222 recipients. Along spike, vaccine-associated CD4 TCRs were found throughout, with dominance at 160-218 and 743-854.

The sequence was obtained from an adult in good health. The chain carries TRBV2 and TRBJ1-2; D gene uncertain. The specimen comprised peripheral blood, sampled on day 0 of AZD1222 vaccination. The CDR3 nucleotides are TGTGCCAGCTCGAACCCACCCATAGCTAACTATGGCTACACCTTC. It is translated as CASSNPPIANYGYTF.